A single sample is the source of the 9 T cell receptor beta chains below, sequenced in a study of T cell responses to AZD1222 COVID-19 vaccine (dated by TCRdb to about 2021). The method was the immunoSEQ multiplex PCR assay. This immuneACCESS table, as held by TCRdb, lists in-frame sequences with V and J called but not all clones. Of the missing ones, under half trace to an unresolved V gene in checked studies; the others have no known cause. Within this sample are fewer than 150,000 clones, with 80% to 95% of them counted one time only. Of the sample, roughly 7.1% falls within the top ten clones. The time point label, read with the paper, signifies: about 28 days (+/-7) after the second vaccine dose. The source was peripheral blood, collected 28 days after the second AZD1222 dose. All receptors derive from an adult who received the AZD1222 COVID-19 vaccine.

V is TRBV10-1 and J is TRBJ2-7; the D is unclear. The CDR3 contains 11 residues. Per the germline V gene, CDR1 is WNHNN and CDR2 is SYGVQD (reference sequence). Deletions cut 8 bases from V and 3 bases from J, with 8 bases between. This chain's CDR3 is CASPRSYEQYF. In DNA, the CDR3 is TGCGCCAGCCCCAGGAGCTACGAGCAGTACTTC.

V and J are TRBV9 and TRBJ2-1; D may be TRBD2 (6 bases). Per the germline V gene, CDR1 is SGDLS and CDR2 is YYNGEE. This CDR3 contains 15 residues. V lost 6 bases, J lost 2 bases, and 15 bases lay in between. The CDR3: CASTLTGGPYNEQFF. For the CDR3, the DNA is TGTGCCAGCACCTTAACCGGGGGTCCCTACAATGAGCAGTTCTTC.

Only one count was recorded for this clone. This CDR3 is CASSQRQV. The CDR3 nucleotides are TGCGCCAGCAGTCAGAGACAGGTC. The genes are TRBV23-1 and TRBJ2-7, with TRBD1 as a possible D gene (5 bases). TRBV23-1 is annotated as an ORF whose role is uncertain. This CDR3 has 8 residues.

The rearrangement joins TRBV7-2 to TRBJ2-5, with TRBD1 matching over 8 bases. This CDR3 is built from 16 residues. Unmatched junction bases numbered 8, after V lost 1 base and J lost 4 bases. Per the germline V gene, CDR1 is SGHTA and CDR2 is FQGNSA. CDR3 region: CASSLGPQGAGETQYF. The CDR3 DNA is TGTGCCAGCAGCTTAGGTCCCCAGGGGGCGGGAGAGACCCAGTACTTC.

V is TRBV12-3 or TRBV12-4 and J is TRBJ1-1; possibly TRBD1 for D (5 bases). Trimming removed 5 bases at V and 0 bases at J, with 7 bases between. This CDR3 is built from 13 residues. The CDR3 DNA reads TGTGCCAGCAGTCCAGGGCTGAACACTGAAGCTTTCTTT. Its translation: CASSPGLNTEAFF.

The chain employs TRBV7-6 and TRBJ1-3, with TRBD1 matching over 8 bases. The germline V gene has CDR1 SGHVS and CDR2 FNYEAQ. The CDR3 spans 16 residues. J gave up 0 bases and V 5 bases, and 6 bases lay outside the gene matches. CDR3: CASSLTGAISGNTIYF. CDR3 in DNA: TGTGCCAGCAGCCTGACAGGGGCCATCTCTGGAAACACCATATATTTT.

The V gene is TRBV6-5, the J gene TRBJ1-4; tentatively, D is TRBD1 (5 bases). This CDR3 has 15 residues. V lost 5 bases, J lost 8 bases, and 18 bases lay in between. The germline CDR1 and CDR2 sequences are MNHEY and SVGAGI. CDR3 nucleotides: TGTGCCAGCAGTCCTCTTGGACTCAGGGAGGAAAAACTGTTTTTT. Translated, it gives CASSPLGLREEKLFF.

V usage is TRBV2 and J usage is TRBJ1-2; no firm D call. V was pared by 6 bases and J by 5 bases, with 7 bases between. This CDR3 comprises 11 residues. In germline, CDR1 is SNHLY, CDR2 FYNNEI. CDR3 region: CASRAEYGYTF. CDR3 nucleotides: TGTGCCAGCAGGGCAGAGTATGGCTACACCTTC.

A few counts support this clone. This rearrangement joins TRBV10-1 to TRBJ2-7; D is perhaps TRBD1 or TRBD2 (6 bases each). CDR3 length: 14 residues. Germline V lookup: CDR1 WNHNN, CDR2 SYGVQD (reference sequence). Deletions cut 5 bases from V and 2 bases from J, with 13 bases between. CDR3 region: CASSLGGSTYEQYF. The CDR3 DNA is TGCGCCAGCAGTCTCGGGGGCTCCACCTACGAGCAGTACTTC.